This TCR beta chain emerged from a study of CD8 T cells in ankylosing spondylitis. This clonotype was counted many times. Its specificity is not known. Study conclusions and caveats: Prior work had noted some motif variants in reactive arthritis blood and synovial fluid. Among TCR beta sequences, a motif of 7 to 9 highly homologous variants appeared characteristic of ankylosing spondylitis blood. Significant enrichment of disease-linked clones was reported in matched ankylosing spondylitis synovial fluid.

Germline V gene data show CDR1 as MDHEN and CDR2 as SYDVKM. V gave up 4 bases and J gave up 3 bases; unmatched junction bases: 6. The CDR3 runs 15 residues. Quantitative molecular-barcoded 5'-RACE generated the TCR beta libraries. Using its own MiXCR run on the 5' RACE reads, TCRdb lists one record per CDR3 protein. This table holds over 60,000 distinct CDR3 sequences, roughly 5.2% found once. The V and J genes are TRBV28 and TRBJ2-3, with 8 bases aligning to TRBD1. The origin of this receptor is a male donor with ankylosing spondylitis or in good health (not recorded which). The sequenced sample consisted of blood, either unsorted or a sorted T cell fraction (not recorded which). The CDR3 DNA is TGTGCCAGCAGTTCCGGCGGACAGGGAACAGATACGCAGTATTTT. Residues: CASSSGGQGTDTQYF.